This TCR beta chain was profiled in a study of radiation and T cells in renal cell carcinoma. Concerning this clone itself: The antigen remains undetermined.

CDR1 and CDR2 from the germline V gene are SGHDT and YYEEEE. CDR3 length: 14 residues. Trimming removed 4 bases at V and 11 bases at J, with 21 bases between. The table came from immunoSEQ multiplex PCR; TCRdb's copy has only in-frame clones and leaves some out. The sample includes tens of thousands of clones, 65% to 80% of them seen just once. The time point here: blood 4 weeks post-SBRT, at nephrectomy. Treatment defined: 15 Gy SBRT to primary tumor, nephrectomy 4 weeks later. Nephrectomy followed 15 Gy stereotactic body radiation by 4 weeks. The tumor was a clear cell renal cell carcinoma. Broader study findings: Top tumor clonotypes rose in blood 2 weeks post-radiation, then contracted.

This chain links TRBV5-6 with TRBJ1-1; D is possibly TRBD1 (6 bases). The clonotype was recovered from a man aged 60 to 75 with renal cell carcinoma. The specimen was blood, collected from a patient whose treatment included radiotherapy and nephrectomy. CDR3 in amino acids: CASSPGTLSREAFF. The CDR3 region has the DNA TGTGCCAGCAGCCCCGGGACACTTTCACGGGAGGCTTTCTTT.